This TCR beta chain came from a study of blood T cell repertoires in COVID-19. Whole-study context: The analysed material was cDNA or gDNA that came from T cells, B-cell-depleted T cells, or PBMCs.

In the original analysis: Amplifying reference gene primers gave estimates of nucleated cell counts. Assay: immunoSEQ multiplex PCR; the TCRdb copy retains only in-frame clones and omits some. V and J calls and clone size are copied from that table; D and trimming were computed from the DNA. This sample has about 170,000 clones; 92% occur once, and the top ten carry roughly 4.8%. During active infection, Seattle patients enrolled and were then monitored through disease. The CDR3 is made up of 18 amino acids. Germline V gene sequence: CDR1 SNHLY, CDR2 FYNNEI. The J segment lost 1 base and the V segment lost 4 bases, leaving 12 bases of the junction unmatched.

The sequenced sample consisted of peripheral blood. The receptor was isolated from a man younger than 45 with COVID-19, enrolled during active disease. V gene TRBV2 combines with J gene TRBJ1-5, with 8 positions matching TRBD1. CDR3: CASSVRTGRFISNQPQHF. CDR3 sequence (DNA): TGTGCCAGCAGTGTAAGGACAGGGAGGTTTATCAGCAATCAGCCCCAGCATTTT.